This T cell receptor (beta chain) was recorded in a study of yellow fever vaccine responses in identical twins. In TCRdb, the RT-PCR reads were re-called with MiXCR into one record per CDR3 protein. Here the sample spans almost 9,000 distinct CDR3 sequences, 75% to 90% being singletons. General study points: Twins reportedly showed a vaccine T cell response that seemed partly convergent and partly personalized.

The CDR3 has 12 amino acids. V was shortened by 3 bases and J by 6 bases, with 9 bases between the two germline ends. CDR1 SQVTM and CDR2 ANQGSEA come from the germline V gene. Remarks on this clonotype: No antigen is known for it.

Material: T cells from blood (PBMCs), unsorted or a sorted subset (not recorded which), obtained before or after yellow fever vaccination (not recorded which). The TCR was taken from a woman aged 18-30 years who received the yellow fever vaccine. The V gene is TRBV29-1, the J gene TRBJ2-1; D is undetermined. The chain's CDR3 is CSVEKLGNEQFF. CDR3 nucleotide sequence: TGCAGCGTTGAGAAACTCGGCAATGAGCAGTTCTTC.